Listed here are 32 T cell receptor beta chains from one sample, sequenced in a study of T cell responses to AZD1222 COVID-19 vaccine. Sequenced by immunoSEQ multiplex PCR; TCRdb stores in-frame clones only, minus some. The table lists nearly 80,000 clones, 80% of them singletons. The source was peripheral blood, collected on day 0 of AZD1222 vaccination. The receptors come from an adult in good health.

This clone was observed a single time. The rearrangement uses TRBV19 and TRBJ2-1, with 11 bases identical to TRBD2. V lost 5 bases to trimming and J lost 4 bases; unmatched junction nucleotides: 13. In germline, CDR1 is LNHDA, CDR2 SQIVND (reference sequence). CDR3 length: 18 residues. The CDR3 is CASSEYPLAGGLYNEQFF. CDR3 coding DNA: TGTGCCAGTAGTGAGTACCCGCTAGCGGGAGGACTGTACAATGAGCAGTTCTTC.

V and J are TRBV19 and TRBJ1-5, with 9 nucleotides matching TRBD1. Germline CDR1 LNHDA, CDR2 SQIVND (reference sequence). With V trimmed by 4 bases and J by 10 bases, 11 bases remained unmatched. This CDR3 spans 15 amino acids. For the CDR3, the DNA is TGTGCCAGTAGTACCTATTCCGGGACAGGGAAACCCCAGCATTTT. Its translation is CASSTYSGTGKPQHF. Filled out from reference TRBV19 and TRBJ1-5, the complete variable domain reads DGGITQSPKYLFRKEGQNVTLSCEQNLNHDAMYWYRQDPGQGLRLIYYSQIVNDFQKGDIAEGYSVSREKKESFPLTVTSAQKNPTAFYLCASSTYSGTGKPQHFGDGTRLSIL.

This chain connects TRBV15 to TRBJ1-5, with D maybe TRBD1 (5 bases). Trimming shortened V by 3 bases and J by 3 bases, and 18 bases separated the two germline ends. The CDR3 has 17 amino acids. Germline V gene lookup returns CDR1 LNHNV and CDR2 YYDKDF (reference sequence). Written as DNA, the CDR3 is TGTGCCACCAGCAGTAGAAGAAGAGGGACCACCAATCAGCCCCAGCATTTT. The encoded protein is CATSSRRRGTTNQPQHF.

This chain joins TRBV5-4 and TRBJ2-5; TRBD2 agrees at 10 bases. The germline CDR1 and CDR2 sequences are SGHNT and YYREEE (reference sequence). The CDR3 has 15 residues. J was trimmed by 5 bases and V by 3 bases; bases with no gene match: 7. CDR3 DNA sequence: TGTGCCAGCAGCTCGGCTAGCGGGAGTGCGGAGACCCAGTACTTC. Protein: CASSSASGSAETQYF.

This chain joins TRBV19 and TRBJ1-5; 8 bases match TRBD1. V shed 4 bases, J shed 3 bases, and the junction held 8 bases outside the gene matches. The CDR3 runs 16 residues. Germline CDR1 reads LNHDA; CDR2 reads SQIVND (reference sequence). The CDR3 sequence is CASSTPQGALNQPQHF. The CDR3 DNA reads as TGTGCCAGTAGTACGCCCCAGGGGGCCCTCAATCAGCCCCAGCATTTT.

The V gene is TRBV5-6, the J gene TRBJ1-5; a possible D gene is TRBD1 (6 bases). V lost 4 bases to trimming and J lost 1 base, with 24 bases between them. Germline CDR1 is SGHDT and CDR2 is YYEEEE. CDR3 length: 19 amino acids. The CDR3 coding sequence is TGTGCCAGCAGCGCCCGCCGGGACATCCGGTCCTTGAGCAATCAGCCCCAGCATTTT. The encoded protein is CASSARRDIRSLSNQPQHF.

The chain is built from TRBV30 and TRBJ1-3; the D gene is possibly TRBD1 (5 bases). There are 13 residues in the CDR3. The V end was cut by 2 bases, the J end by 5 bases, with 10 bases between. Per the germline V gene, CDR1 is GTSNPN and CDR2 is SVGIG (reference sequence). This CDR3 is CAWSRWGRNTIYF. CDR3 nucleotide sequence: TGTGCCTGGAGTAGGTGGGGGAGAAACACCATATATTTT. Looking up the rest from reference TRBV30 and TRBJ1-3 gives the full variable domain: SQTIHQWPATLVQPVGSPLSLECTVEGTSNPNLYWYRQAAGRGLQLLFYSVGIGQISSEVPQNLSASRPQDRQFILSSKKLLLSDSGFYLCAWSRWGRNTIYFGEGSWLTVV.

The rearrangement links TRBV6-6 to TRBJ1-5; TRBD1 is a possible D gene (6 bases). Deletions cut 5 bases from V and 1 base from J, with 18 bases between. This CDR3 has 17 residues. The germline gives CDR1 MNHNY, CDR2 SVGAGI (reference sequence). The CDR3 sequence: CASSRATRQGSNQPQHF. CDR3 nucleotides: TGTGCCAGCAGTCGAGCGACCCGTCAGGGGAGCAATCAGCCCCAGCATTTT.

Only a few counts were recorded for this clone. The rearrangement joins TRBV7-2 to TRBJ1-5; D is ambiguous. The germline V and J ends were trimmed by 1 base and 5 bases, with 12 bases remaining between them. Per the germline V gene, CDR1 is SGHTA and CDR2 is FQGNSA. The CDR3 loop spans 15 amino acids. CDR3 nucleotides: TGTGCCAGCAGCTTAGAATCCTTGGTGGATCAGCCCCAGCATTTT. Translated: CASSLESLVDQPQHF.

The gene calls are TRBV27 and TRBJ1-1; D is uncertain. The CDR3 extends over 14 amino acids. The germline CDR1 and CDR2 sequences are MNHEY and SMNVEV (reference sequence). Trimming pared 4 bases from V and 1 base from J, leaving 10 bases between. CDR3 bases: TGTGCCAGCAGTTCGACACGGGCGAACACTGAAGCTTTCTTT. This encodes CASSSTRANTEAFF.

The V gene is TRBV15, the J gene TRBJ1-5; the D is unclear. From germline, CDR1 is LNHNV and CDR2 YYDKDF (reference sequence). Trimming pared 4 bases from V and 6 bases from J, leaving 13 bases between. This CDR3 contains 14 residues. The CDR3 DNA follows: TGTGCCACCAGCATGGGCCGAGAGGTTCAGCCCCAGCATTTT. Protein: CATSMGREVQPQHF.

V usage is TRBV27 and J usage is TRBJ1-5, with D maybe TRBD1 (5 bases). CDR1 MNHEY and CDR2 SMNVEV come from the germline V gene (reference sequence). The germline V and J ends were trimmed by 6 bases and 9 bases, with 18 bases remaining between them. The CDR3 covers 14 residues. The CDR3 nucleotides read TGTGCCAGCAGAGGTCGGGGCGCCTCTTGGCCCCAGCATTTT. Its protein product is CASRGRGASWPQHF.

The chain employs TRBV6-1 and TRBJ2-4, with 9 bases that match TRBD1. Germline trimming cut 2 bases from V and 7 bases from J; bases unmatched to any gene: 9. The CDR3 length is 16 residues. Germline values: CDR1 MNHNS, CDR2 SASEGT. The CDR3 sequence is CASSEQEGQGRNIQYF. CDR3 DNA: TGTGCCAGCAGTGAACAGGAGGGACAGGGTAGGAACATTCAGTACTTC.

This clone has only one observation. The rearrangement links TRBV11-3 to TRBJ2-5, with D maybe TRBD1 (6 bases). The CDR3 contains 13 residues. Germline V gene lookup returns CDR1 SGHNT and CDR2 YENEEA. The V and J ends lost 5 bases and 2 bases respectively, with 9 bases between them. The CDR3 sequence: CASSPQGQETQYF. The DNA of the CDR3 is TGTGCCAGCAGCCCTCAGGGGCAAGAGACCCAGTACTTC.

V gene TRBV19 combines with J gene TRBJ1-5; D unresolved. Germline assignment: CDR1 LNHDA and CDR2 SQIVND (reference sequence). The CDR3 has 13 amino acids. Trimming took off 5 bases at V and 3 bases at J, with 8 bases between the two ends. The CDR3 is CASSWGINQPQHF. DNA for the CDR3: TGTGCCAGTAGTTGGGGAATCAATCAGCCCCAGCATTTT.

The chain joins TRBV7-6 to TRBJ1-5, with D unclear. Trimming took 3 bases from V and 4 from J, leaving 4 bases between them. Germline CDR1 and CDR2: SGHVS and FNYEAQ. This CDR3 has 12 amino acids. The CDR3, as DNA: TGTGCCAGCAGCTTCGTTAATCAGCCCCAGCATTTT. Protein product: CASSFVNQPQHF. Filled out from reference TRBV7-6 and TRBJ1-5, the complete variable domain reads GAGVSQSPRYKVTKRGQDVALRCDPISGHVSLYWYRQALGQGPEFLTYFNYEAQQDKSGLPNDRFSAERPEGSISTLTIQRTEQRDSAMYRCASSFVNQPQHFGDGTRLSIL.

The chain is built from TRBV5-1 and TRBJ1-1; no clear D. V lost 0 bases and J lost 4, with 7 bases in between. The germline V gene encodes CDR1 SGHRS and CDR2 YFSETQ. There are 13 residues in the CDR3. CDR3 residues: CASSLGQATEAFF. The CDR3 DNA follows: TGCGCCAGCAGCTTGGGTCAGGCCACTGAAGCTTTCTTT.

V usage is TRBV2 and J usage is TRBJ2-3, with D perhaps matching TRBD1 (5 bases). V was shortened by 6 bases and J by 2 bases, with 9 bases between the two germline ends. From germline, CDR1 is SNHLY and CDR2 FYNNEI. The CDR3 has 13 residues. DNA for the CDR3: TGTGCCAGCAGGGCTGGGGCCACAGATACGCAGTATTTT. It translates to CASRAGATDTQYF.

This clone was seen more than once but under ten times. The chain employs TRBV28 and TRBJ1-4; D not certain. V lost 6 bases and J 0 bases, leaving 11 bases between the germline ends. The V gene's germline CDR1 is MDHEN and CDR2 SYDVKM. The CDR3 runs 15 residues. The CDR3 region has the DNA TGTGCCAGCAGCCTGGCGGGTGCAACTAATGAAAAACTGTTTTTT. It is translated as CASSLAGATNEKLFF.

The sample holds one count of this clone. This chain's CDR3 is CASRREVEKLFF. In nucleotides, the CDR3 is TGTGCCAGCCGCCGCGAGGTTGAAAAACTGTTTTTT. The V and J genes are TRBV2 and TRBJ1-4; D remains ambiguous. The ends were cut back, 8 bases at V and 7 bases at J, with 11 bases in the middle. The length of the CDR3 is 12 residues. Germline CDR1 is SNHLY and CDR2 is FYNNEI.

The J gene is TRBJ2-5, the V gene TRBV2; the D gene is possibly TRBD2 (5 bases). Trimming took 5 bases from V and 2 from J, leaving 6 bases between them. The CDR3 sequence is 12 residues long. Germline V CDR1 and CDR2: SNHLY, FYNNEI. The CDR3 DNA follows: TGTGCCAGCAGTAGCGGACAAGAGACCCAGTACTTC. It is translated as CASSSGQETQYF.

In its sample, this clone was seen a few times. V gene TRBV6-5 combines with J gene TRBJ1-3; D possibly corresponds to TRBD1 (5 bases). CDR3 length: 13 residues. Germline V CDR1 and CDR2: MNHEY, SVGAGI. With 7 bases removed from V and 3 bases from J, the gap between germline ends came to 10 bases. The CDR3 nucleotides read TGTGCCAGCAAGTTGGGGGATGGAAACACCATATATTTT. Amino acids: CASKLGDGNTIYF.

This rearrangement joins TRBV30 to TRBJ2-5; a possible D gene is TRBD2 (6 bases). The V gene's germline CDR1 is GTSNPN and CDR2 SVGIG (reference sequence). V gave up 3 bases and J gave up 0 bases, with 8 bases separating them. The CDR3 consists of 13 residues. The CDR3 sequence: CAWSGDYQETQYF. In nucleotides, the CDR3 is TGTGCCTGGAGCGGGGACTACCAAGAGACCCAGTACTTC.

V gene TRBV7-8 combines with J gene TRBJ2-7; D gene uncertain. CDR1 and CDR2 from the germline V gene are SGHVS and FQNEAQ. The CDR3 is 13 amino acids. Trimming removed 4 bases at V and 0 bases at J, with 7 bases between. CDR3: CASSWSLSYEQYF. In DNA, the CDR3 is TGTGCCAGCAGCTGGAGCCTCTCCTACGAGCAGTACTTC.

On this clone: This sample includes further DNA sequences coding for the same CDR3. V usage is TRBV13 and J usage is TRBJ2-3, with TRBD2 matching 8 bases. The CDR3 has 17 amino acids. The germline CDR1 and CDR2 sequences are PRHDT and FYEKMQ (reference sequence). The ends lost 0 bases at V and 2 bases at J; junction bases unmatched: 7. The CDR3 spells CASSLGRGALHTDTQYF. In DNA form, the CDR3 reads TGTGCCAGCAGCTTAGGGCGGGGGGCCCTCCACACAGATACGCAGTATTTT.

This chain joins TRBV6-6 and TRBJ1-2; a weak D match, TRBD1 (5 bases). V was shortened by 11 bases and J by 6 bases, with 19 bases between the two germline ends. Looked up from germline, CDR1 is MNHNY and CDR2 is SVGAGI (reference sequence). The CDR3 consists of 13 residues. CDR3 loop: CAARGENTHGYTF. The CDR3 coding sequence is TGTGCCGCCAGAGGGGAGAACACCCATGGCTACACCTTC.

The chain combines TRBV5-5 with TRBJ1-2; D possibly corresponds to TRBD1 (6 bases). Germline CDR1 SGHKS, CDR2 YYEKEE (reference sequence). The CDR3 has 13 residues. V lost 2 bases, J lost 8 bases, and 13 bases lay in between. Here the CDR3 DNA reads TGTGCCAGCAGCTTTCCCAGCGGGGGCGGCTACACCTTC. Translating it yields CASSFPSGGGYTF.

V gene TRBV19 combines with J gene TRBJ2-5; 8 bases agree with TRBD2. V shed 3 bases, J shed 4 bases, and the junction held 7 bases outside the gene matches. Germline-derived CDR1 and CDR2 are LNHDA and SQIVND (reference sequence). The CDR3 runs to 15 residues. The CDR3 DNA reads TGTGCCAGTAGTATCGGGGGGGGGAATGGAGAGACCCAGTACTTC. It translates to CASSIGGGNGETQYF. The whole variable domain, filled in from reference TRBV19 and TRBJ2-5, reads DGGITQSPKYLFRKEGQNVTLSCEQNLNHDAMYWYRQDPGQGLRLIYYSQIVNDFQKGDIAEGYSVSREKKESFPLTVTSAQKNPTAFYLCASSIGGGNGETQYFGPGTRLLVL.

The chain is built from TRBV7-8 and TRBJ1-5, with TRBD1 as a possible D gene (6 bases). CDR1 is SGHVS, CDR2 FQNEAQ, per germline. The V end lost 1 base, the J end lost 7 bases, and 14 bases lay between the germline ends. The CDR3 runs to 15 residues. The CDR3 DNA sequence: TGTGCCAGCAGCTTAGGCTACAGGGAAGGGCAGCCCCAGCATTTT. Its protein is CASSLGYREGQPQHF.

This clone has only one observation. CDR3 in DNA: TGTGCCAGCAGCCAAGAGACAGGCAGCTACAATGAGCAGTTCTTC. It yields the protein CASSQETGSYNEQFF. The chain has TRBV4-2 and TRBJ2-1, with a weak D call TRBD1 (6 bases). Trimming shortened V by 0 bases and J by 3 bases, and 9 bases separated the two germline ends. The length of the CDR3 is 15 residues. The germline CDR1 and CDR2 sequences are LGHNA and YNFKEQ.

The CDR3 loop is CASRPTSRTDTQYF. As DNA, the CDR3 is TGTGCCAGCAGGCCTACATCCCGCACAGATACGCAGTATTTT. The chain recombines TRBV9 with TRBJ2-3; D is undetermined. The length of the CDR3 is 14 residues. Germline V gene sequence: CDR1 SGDLS, CDR2 YYNGEE. Deletions cut 5 bases from V and 1 base from J, with 11 bases between.

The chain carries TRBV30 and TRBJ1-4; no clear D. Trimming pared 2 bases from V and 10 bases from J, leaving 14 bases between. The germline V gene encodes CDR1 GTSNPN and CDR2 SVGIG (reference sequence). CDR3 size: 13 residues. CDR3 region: CAWSNGPTVKLFF. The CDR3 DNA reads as TGTGCCTGGAGTAATGGACCTACCGTAAAACTGTTTTTT.